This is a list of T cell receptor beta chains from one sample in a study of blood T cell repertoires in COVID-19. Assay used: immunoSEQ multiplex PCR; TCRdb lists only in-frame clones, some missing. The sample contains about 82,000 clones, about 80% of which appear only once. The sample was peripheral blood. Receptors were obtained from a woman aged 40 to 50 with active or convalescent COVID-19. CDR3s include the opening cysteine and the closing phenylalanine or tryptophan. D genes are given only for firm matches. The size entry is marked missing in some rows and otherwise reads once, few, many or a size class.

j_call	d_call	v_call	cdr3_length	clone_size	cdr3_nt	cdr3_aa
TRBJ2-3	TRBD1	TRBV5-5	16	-	TGTGCCAGCGGACGTCGAACAGGGGGCGGGGCAGATACGCAGTATTTT	CASGRRTGGGADTQYF
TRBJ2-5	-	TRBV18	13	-	TGTGCCAGCTCAAGACAGGCGCAAGAGACCCAGTACTTC	CASSRQAQETQYF
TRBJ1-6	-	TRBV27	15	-	TGTGCCAGCAGTCCGGACAGCCTTAATAATTCACCCCTCCACTTT	CASSPDSLNNSPLHF
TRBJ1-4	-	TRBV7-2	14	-	TGTGCCAGCAGCTTGGTTCAGGGAGGGGAAAAACTGTTTTTT	CASSLVQGGEKLFF
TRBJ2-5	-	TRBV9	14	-	TGTGCCAGCAGCGTCTACGGGGGACAAGAGACCCAGTACTTC	CASSVYGGQETQYF
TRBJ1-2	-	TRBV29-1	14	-	TGCAGCGTTGTAGGAAGGGGGAAGGACTATGGCTACACCTTC	CSVVGRGKDYGYTF
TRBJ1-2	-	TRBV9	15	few	TGTGCCAGCAGCGTAGCTACAAGGGGCGGCTATGGCTACACCTTC	CASSVATRGGYGYTF
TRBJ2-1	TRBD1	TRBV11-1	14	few	TGTGCCAGCAAACCGGGACAGACTCACAATGAGCAGTTCTTC	CASKPGQTHNEQFF
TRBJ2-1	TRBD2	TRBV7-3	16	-	TGTGCCAGCAGCTTAGCAGCGGGAGGGCCCTCCAATGAGCAGTTCTTC	CASSLAAGGPSNEQFF
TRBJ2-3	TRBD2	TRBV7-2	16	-	TGTGCCAGCAGCTTTTCCGGCGGGGGGGGCCCAGATACGCAGTATTTT	CASSFSGGGGPDTQYF
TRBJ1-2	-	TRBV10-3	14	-	TGTGCCATCAGTGACGCGAACTCTAACTATGGCTACACCTTC	CAISDANSNYGYTF
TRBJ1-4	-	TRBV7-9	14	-	TGTGCCAGCAGCGCAGACAATCAACTTGAAAAACTGTTTTTT	CASSADNQLEKLFF
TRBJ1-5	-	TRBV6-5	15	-	TGTGCCAGCAGTCGTTTTGGGGGGAGCAATCAGCCCCAGCATTTT	CASSRFGGSNQPQHF
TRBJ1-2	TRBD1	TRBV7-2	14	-	TGTGCCAGCAGCTTAGGACAGGGGAACTATGGCTACACCTTC	CASSLGQGNYGYTF
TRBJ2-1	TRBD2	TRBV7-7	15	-	TGTGCTAGCAGCGCGGTGGGACTAGGTCACAATGAGCAGTTCTTC	CASSAVGLGHNEQFF
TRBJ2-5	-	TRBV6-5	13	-	TGTGCCAGCAGGACACAGGGAGGGGAGACCCAGTACTTC	CASRTQGGETQYF
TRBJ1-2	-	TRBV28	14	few	TGTGCCAGCAGTTCCTCAGGGAGGTCATATGGCTACACCTTC	CASSSSGRSYGYTF
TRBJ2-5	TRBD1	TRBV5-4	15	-	TGTGCCAGCAGCCAACAACAGGGGGATGTAGAGACCCAGTACTTC	CASSQQQGDVETQYF
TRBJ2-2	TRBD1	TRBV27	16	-	TGTGCCAGCAGTTTCTGGACAGGGGCGAACACCGGGGAGCTGTTTTTT	CASSFWTGANTGELFF
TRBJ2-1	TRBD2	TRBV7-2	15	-	TGTGCCAGCAGCTTAGCACTAGCGGGAAACAATGAGCAGTTCTTC	CASSLALAGNNEQFF
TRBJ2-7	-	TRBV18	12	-	TGTGCCAGCTCACCACAGGGGGACGAGCAGTACTTC	CASSPQGDEQYF
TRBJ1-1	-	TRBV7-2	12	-	TGTGCCAGCGGGAGGATGAACACTGAAGCTTTCTTT	CASGRMNTEAFF
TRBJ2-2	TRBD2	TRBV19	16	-	TGTGCCAGTAGTATAAGCCAGCGGGGATACACCGGGGAGCTGTTTTTT	CASSISQRGYTGELFF
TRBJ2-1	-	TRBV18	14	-	TGTGCCAGCTCACCACCGGGGGGGCGCAATGAGCAGTTCTTC	CASSPPGGRNEQFF
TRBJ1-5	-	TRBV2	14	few	TGTGCCAGCAGGGGCCAGTCCCGCAATCAGCCCCAGCATTTT	CASRGQSRNQPQHF
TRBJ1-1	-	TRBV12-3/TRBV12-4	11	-	TGTGCCAGCAGTTTAGCCCGGGATGCTTTCTTT	CASSLARDAFF
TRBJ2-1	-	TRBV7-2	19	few	TGTGCCAGCAGCTACTCTATCGGGACATTCTTCGCCTCCTACAATGAGCAGTTCTTC	CASSYSIGTFFASYNEQFF
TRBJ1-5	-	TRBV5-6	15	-	TGTGCCAGCAACTTGTTTGGTAGTAGCAATCAGCCCCAGCATTTT	CASNLFGSSNQPQHF
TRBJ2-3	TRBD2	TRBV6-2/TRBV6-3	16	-	TGTGCCAGCAGTTACCCACTAGCGGGGCTCACAGATACGCAGTATTTT	CASSYPLAGLTDTQYF
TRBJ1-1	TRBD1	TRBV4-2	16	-	TGTGCCAGCAGCCACTCACTGGGACAGGGGAACACTGAAGCTTTCTTT	CASSHSLGQGNTEAFF
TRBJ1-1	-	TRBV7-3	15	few	TGTGCCAGCAGCTTAAATGCCCGGGGGGGAACTGAAGCTTTCTTT	CASSLNARGGTEAFF
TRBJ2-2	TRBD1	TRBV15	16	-	TGTGCCACCAGCAGAGGGGGGCAGGGGGTAACCGGGGAGCTGTTTTTT	CATSRGGQGVTGELFF
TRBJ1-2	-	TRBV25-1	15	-	TGTGCCAGCACAAAAACCGGGGGGGATCACTATGGCTACACCTTC	CASTKTGGDHYGYTF
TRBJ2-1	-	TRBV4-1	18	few	TGCGCCAGCAGCCAAGAGGGGTTAGGGGTTAGTGGTTACAATGAGCAGTTCTTC	CASSQEGLGVSGYNEQFF
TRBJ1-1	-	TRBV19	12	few	TGTGCCAGTAGTATAGCTCAGGGCGACGCTTTCTTT	CASSIAQGDAFF
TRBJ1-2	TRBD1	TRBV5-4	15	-	TGTGCCAGCAGCTTGTCGGGACAGGGGGGGTATGGCTACACCTTC	CASSLSGQGGYGYTF
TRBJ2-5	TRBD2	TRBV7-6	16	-	TGTGCCAGCAGTCGGACTAGCGGGGCCTACCAAGAGACCCAGTACTTC	CASSRTSGAYQETQYF
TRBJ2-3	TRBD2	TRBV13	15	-	TGTGCCAGCAGCCCCCAGCGGGATGGGGCAGATACGCAGTATTTT	CASSPQRDGADTQYF